The 27 T cell receptor beta chains listed next were all sequenced from one sample in a study of blood T cell repertoires in COVID-19. The table came from immunoSEQ multiplex PCR; TCRdb's copy has only in-frame clones and leaves some out. Among under 250,000 clones listed, roughly 90% were seen once. Sequences were obtained from PBMCs or T cells enriched from blood (not recorded which). Source of these receptors: a woman aged 30 to 39 with acute COVID-19.

The J gene is TRBJ2-1, the V gene TRBV12-3 or TRBV12-4; unclear D gene. The CDR3 contains 13 residues. V lost 1 base and J lost 5, with 6 bases in between. CDR3 region: CASSLEQNNEQFF. CDR3 DNA sequence: TGTGCCAGCAGTTTAGAACAGAACAATGAGCAGTTCTTC.

The rearrangement uses TRBV27 and TRBJ2-6, with D uncertain. Germline V CDR1 and CDR2: MNHEY, SMNVEV (reference sequence). Trimming cost V 5 bases and J 3 bases, with 8 bases left between them. The CDR3 has 14 amino acids. This chain's CDR3 is CASSLGLGANVLTF. The DNA of the CDR3 is TGTGCCAGCAGTCTAGGCCTTGGGGCCAACGTCCTGACTTTC.

The gene calls are TRBV9 and TRBJ2-7, with 10 bases identical to TRBD2. Germline V gene data show CDR1 as SGDLS and CDR2 as YYNGEE. The V segment lost 0 bases and the J segment 7 bases; nucleotides outside the gene matches: 10. CDR3 size: 16 residues. The DNA for the CDR3 is TGTGCCAGCAGCGTAGGATATAGCGGGGGGTCCCGGGAGCAGTACTTC. The encoded protein is CASSVGYSGGSREQYF.

This chain uses TRBV7-8 with TRBJ1-5; tentative D call: TRBD1 (5 bases). The CDR3 is 11 amino acids. Trimming left V 5 bases short and J 10 bases short, with 9 bases between. CDR1 and CDR2 from the germline V gene are SGHVS and FQNEAQ. For the CDR3, the DNA is TGTGCCAGCAGCCTCCAGGGTCCCCAGCATTTT. Amino acids: CASSLQGPQHF.

The CDR3 nucleotides are TGCGCCAGCAGCCGCGATCAGGGATCCTCCTACGAGCAGTACTTC. It encodes CASSRDQGSSYEQYF. The gene calls are TRBV4-1 and TRBJ2-7, with a possible D match to TRBD1 (5 bases). This CDR3 is built from 15 residues. V gave up 4 bases and J gave up 0 bases, with 13 bases separating them. CDR1 and CDR2 (germline): MGHRA, YSYEKL.

The rearrangement uses TRBV5-8 and TRBJ1-4, with TRBD1 as a possible D gene (5 bases). V shed 0 bases and J shed 1 base, with 7 bases lying between them. Germline CDR1 is SGHTS and CDR2 is YDEGEE. The CDR3 covers 15 residues. This CDR3 reads CASSLGQQTNEKLFF. The CDR3 nucleotides read TGTGCCAGCAGCTTGGGACAGCAAACTAATGAAAAACTGTTTTTT.

V gene TRBV5-8 combines with J gene TRBJ2-7; a possible D gene is TRBD2 (7 bases). Germline V gives CDR1 SGHTS, CDR2 YDEGEE. V was cut by 0 bases and J by 4 bases, with 14 bases left in between. This CDR3 comprises 15 residues. CDR3 nucleotides: TGTGCCAGCAGCTTGGCCGCAGGGGAGGGGTACGAGCAGTACTTC. This codes for CASSLAAGEGYEQYF. Looking up the rest from reference TRBV5-8 and TRBJ2-7 gives the full variable domain: EAGVTQSPTHLIKTRGQQATLRCSPISGHTSVYWYQQALGLGLQFLLWYDEGEERNRGNFPPRFSGRQFPNYSSELNVNALELEDSALYLCASSLAAGEGYEQYFGPGTRLTVT.

V gene TRBV9 combines with J gene TRBJ2-3; 9 bases agree with TRBD2. The CDR3 is made up of 16 amino acids. CDR1 and CDR2 (germline): SGDLS, YYNGEE. V lost 8 bases and J lost 4; bases outside the gene matches: 14. CDR3 amino acids: CASTLGTSFRSDTQYF. The CDR3 coding sequence is TGTGCCAGTACACTCGGGACTAGCTTTCGCTCAGATACGCAGTATTTT.

The CDR3 here is CASSDFTGGDTQYF. As DNA, the CDR3 is TGTGCCAGCAGTGATTTTACAGGGGGAGATACGCAGTATTTT. V gene TRBV6-1 combines with J gene TRBJ2-3; TRBD1 aligns across 8 bases. After removal of 3 bases from V and 5 bases from J, the junction contained 4 bases not matched to a gene. The CDR3 runs to 14 residues. Germline CDR1 MNHNS, CDR2 SASEGT.

Points on this clone: The germline gene is not matched at one end of the junction; a read error may be the cause. The V call is TRBV7-2, the J call TRBJ2-1; 10 bases align to TRBD2. CDR1 and CDR2 from the germline V gene are SGHTA and FQGNSA. The CDR3 loop spans 15 amino acids. Here the CDR3 DNA reads TGTGCCAGCAGCTTAGAAGCGGGGGGGCCGAATTTCCCCCTCTTC. Translated: CASSLEAGGPNFPLF.

The CDR3: CASSDWTGGAEGYTF. CDR3 DNA sequence: TGTGCCAGCAGCGATTGGACAGGGGGCGCGGAAGGCTACACCTTC. The chain couples TRBV7-9 to TRBJ1-2; 11 positions agree with TRBD1. The germline gives CDR1 SEHNR, CDR2 FQNEAQ (reference sequence). V trimming: 5 bases; J trimming: 8 bases; junction bases outside the gene matches: 10. The CDR3 is 15 amino acids.

This chain uses TRBV18 with TRBJ1-4; 10 positions agree with TRBD1. CDR1 and CDR2 from the germline V gene are KGHSH and LQKENI. With 3 bases clipped from V and 0 bases from J, the junction kept 4 bases outside the gene matches. The CDR3 runs to 17 residues. CDR3 sequence (DNA): TGTGCCAGCTCACCGACAGGGGGCTCGTCAACTAATGAAAAACTGTTTTTT. Encoded protein: CASSPTGGSSTNEKLFF. The complete variable domain, with remaining parts taken from reference TRBV18 and TRBJ1-4, reads NAGVMQNPRHLVRRRGQEARLRCSPMKGHSHVYWYRQLPEEGLKFMVYLQKENIIDESGMPKERFSAEFPKEGPSILRIQQVVRGDSAAYFCASSPTGGSSTNEKLFFGSGTQLSVL.

The J gene is TRBJ2-1, the V gene TRBV5-4; 7 nucleotides align to TRBD2. CDR1 and CDR2 from the germline V gene are SGHNT and YYREEE (reference sequence). The length of the CDR3 is 16 residues. V shed 3 bases, J shed 9 bases, and the junction held 15 bases outside the gene matches. The CDR3 is CASSSGTSALGSEQFF. The CDR3 nucleotides read TGTGCCAGCAGCTCCGGTACTAGCGCCCTTGGGAGTGAGCAGTTCTTC.

The rearrangement joins TRBV3-1 (or the pseudogene TRBV3-2) to TRBJ1-2, with D possibly TRBD1 on 6 matching bases. Germline CDR1 LGHDT, CDR2 YNNKEL (reference sequence). The V and J ends lost 3 bases and 6 bases respectively, with 11 bases between them. The CDR3 is made up of 13 amino acids. CDR3 in amino acids: CASSQGQGDGYTF. Written as DNA, the CDR3 is TGTGCCAGCAGCCAGGGACAAGGGGATGGCTACACCTTC.

V usage is TRBV19 and J usage is TRBJ1-5; 7 bases map to TRBD1. Germline values: CDR1 LNHDA, CDR2 SQIVND (reference sequence). V shed 5 bases, J shed 0 bases, and the junction held 7 bases outside the gene matches. The CDR3 extends over 16 amino acids. CDR3 amino acids: CASSLGTAYSNQPQHF. The CDR3 nucleotides read TGTGCCAGTAGTTTGGGGACAGCTTATAGCAATCAGCCCCAGCATTTT.

The gene calls are TRBV2 and TRBJ1-1; 10 bases line up with TRBD1. The V segment lost 6 bases and the J segment 4 bases; nucleotides outside the gene matches: 8. The germline V gene encodes CDR1 SNHLY and CDR2 FYNNEI. This CDR3 contains 15 residues. CDR3 sequence (DNA): TGTGCCAGCAGAACCGGGACAGGGGTCTCCACTGAAGCTTTCTTT. It yields the protein CASRTGTGVSTEAFF.

The rearrangement joins TRBV3-1 (or the pseudogene TRBV3-2) to TRBJ2-2; 7 bases fit TRBD1. The CDR3 has 16 residues. V shed 5 bases, J shed 3 bases, and the junction held 9 bases outside the gene matches. Germline V gene lookup returns CDR1 LGHDT and CDR2 YNNKEL (reference sequence). This CDR3 reads CASSWGLQGHTGELFF. Here the CDR3 DNA reads TGTGCCAGCAGCTGGGGCTTACAGGGGCACACCGGGGAGCTGTTTTTT.

This clone appeared a single time. The chain recombines TRBV4-2 with TRBJ1-4; possibly TRBD1 for D (5 bases). CDR3 length: 14 amino acids. Trimming stripped 8 bases from V and 2 bases from J, with 12 bases between. The germline V gene has CDR1 LGHNA and CDR2 YNFKEQ. The CDR3: CASGRGATNEKLFF. The CDR3 DNA reads as TGTGCCAGCGGCCGCGGGGCGACTAATGAAAAACTGTTTTTT.

The CDR3 region is CASSHDSNEQFF. DNA of the CDR3: TGCGCCAGCAGCCATGACAGCAATGAGCAGTTCTTC. The V gene is TRBV4-1, the J gene TRBJ2-1, with a tentative D call TRBD1 (5 bases). Germline V gives CDR1 MGHRA, CDR2 YSYEKL. This CDR3 contains 12 residues. V lost 3 bases to trimming and J lost 6 bases, with 6 bases between them.

This chain joins TRBV7-9 and TRBJ2-7, with TRBD1 matching over 7 bases. The germline V gene encodes CDR1 SEHNR and CDR2 FQNEAQ (reference sequence). The CDR3 runs 12 residues. V lost 6 bases, J lost 3 bases, and 2 bases stayed unmatched. CDR3: CASSRQGYEQYF. CDR3 nucleotides: TGTGCCAGCAGTCGACAGGGCTACGAGCAGTACTTC.

This clone was seen a single time. V gene TRBV30 combines with J gene TRBJ2-7, with 12 bases matching TRBD2. The V and J ends lost 3 bases and 1 base, in that order; junction bases with no gene match: 10. This CDR3 has 17 residues. Germline lookup yields CDR1 GTSNPN and CDR2 SVGIG (reference sequence). The CDR3 region has the DNA TGTGCCTGGAGGTGGCCTAGCGGGGGGGCCCCTTCCTACGAGCAGTACTTC. Translated, it gives CAWRWPSGGAPSYEQYF.

This clone was counted a single time. The V call is TRBV6-5, the J call TRBJ1-2; 7 nucleotides match TRBD1. The CDR3 length is 15 residues. V trimming: 6 bases; J trimming: 0 bases; junction bases outside the gene matches: 7. Per the germline V gene, CDR1 is MNHEY and CDR2 is SVGAGI. For the CDR3, the DNA is TGTGCCAGCAGCTCCCCGGGACAGACTAACTATGGCTACACCTTC. This gives the protein CASSSPGQTNYGYTF.

This clone came up a few times. This rearrangement joins TRBV10-3 to TRBJ1-2; the D is unclear. Trimming took off 5 bases at V and 4 bases at J, with 8 bases between the two ends. The CDR3 runs 12 residues. Germline V CDR1 and CDR2: ENHRY, SYGVKD. CDR3 in DNA: TGTGCCATCAGTCCCGGGAGCTATGGCTACACCTTC. Translation: CAISPGSYGYTF.

The genes are TRBV9 and TRBJ2-5; tentative D call: TRBD1 (7 bases). CDR1 and CDR2 from the germline V gene are SGDLS and YYNGEE. This CDR3 is 15 amino acids long. The V end lost 5 bases, the J end lost 4 bases, and 18 bases lay between the germline ends. CDR3: CASSEVQGRGETQYF. The CDR3 DNA reads TGTGCCAGCAGTGAAGTACAGGGGCGGGGAGAGACCCAGTACTTC.

V is TRBV6-5 and J is TRBJ2-5, with D possibly TRBD1 on 5 matching bases. CDR3 length: 14 amino acids. Germline V lookup: CDR1 MNHEY, CDR2 SVGAGI. V shed 6 bases and J shed 2 bases, with 13 bases lying between them. The CDR3 DNA reads as TGTGCCAGCAGCCTTTACAGGTTTCAAGAGACCCAGTACTTC. Residues: CASSLYRFQETQYF.

This chain connects TRBV6-5 to TRBJ2-7; D possibly corresponds to TRBD1 (6 bases). Per the germline V gene, CDR1 is MNHEY and CDR2 is SVGAGI. With 5 bases removed from V and 2 bases from J, the gap between germline ends came to 10 bases. This CDR3 has 13 residues. The CDR3: CASSPGQTYEQYF. The DNA of the CDR3 is TGTGCCAGCAGTCCGGGACAAACCTACGAGCAGTACTTC.

The chain couples TRBV10-3 to TRBJ1-2; 8 bases are a match to TRBD1. This CDR3 has 15 residues. From germline, CDR1 is ENHRY and CDR2 SYGVKD. The J segment lost 4 bases and the V segment lost 6 bases, leaving 10 bases of the junction unmatched. CDR3 DNA: TGTGCCATCAGAGAATCAGGGGGCGGTGTCTATGGCTACACCTTC. It yields the protein CAIRESGGGVYGYTF.